These T cell receptor beta chains were read from a single sample in a study of blood T cell repertoires in COVID-19. Data came from immunoSEQ multiplex PCR; TCRdb stores just in-frame clones and leaves some out. The sample holds some 45,000 clones, 83% seen once. Sample: peripheral blood. The receptors come from a man aged 80 or over in a cohort sampled during active COVID-19. CDR3s include the opening cysteine and the closing phenylalanine or tryptophan.

J gene | V gene | CDR3 protein
TRBJ1-2 | TRBV7-9 | CASSFTGEEGGGYTF
TRBJ2-1 | TRBV20-1 | CSARIQEQFF
TRBJ1-1 | TRBV5-5 | CASSLVRALNTEAFF
TRBJ1-1 | TRBV7-3 | CASSLTPNLGNTEAFF
TRBJ2-5 | TRBV12-3/TRBV12-4 | CASSGTGAETQYF
TRBJ2-2 | TRBV15 | CATSRAGTGGTGELFF
TRBJ1-1 | TRBV9 | CASSVAFTGGADTEAFF
TRBJ1-5 | TRBV28 | CASSLGGNRQPQHF
TRBJ2-2 | TRBV5-1 | CASSTSQGANTGELFF
TRBJ1-5 | TRBV10-3 | CAISQDTSNQPQHF
TRBJ1-1 | TRBV4-3 | CASSQDRIRREAFF
TRBJ1-3 | TRBV9 | CASSVATGGTGGTIYF
TRBJ1-5 | TRBV3-1/TRBV3-2 | CASSQGDSNWPQHF
TRBJ2-1 | TRBV7-9 | CASSLGLAANNEQFF
TRBJ2-2 | TRBV12-3/TRBV12-4 | CAAGGRTGELFF
TRBJ2-3 | TRBV5-1 | CASRLETGFDTQYF
TRBJ2-1 | TRBV19 | CASSIRGSYNEQFF
TRBJ2-2 | TRBV30 | CAWRRGLTGELFF
TRBJ1-1 | TRBV9 | CASSVVAGGTEAFF
TRBJ1-1 | TRBV28 | CASSLGGPWVSGQSSEAFF
TRBJ2-5 | TRBV7-7 | CASSLGAGVEETQYF
TRBJ1-2 | TRBV7-9 | CASSYGRGEGYGYTF
TRBJ1-1 | TRBV30 | CAWSDLTVNTEAFF
TRBJ1-2 | TRBV28 | CASSLTDRASGYTF
TRBJ1-6 | TRBV2 | CASSEARNSPLHF
TRBJ1-2 | TRBV9 | CASRTGDGAGYTF
TRBJ2-1 | TRBV19 | CASSRRAGEQFF
TRBJ2-3 | TRBV18 | CASSPRTLRGNTDTQYF
TRBJ1-1 | TRBV2 | CASVQGQGNTEAFF
TRBJ1-2 | TRBV19 | CASSVRTGEFGYTF